One T cell receptor (beta chain) is described in this entry. These data are taken from a study of blood T cell repertoires in COVID-19. Study details: Some COVID-19 samples were acute and others convalescent; all came from the United States, Italy and Spain.

Germline V gene sequence: CDR1 SGHNT, CDR2 YYREEE (reference sequence). The CDR3 runs to 15 residues. V was pared by 4 bases and J by 5 bases, with 9 bases of the junction left unmatched. As processed by the authors: Using reference gene primer amplification, nucleated cell counts were estimated. The table came from immunoSEQ multiplex PCR; TCRdb's copy has only in-frame clones and leaves some out. The V and J calls and the clone size are those of that table, but D and trimming were determined from the DNA. The repertoire consists of 250,000 to 300,000 clones, with approximately 90% occurring once and the leading ten covering 2% to 2.5%. All enrollees were about 18 to 89 years old and from around 25 US areas. Cohorts were based on clinical histories the participants reported.

Material for sequencing was PBMCs or T cells enriched from blood (not recorded which). The sequence came from a middle-aged woman with acute COVID-19. The V and J genes are TRBV5-4 and TRBJ2-5; 9 positions match TRBD1. The CDR3 DNA reads TGTGCCAGCAGCACCCGGACAGGGGTATTCGAGACCCAGTACTTC. Residues: CASSTRTGVFETQYF.